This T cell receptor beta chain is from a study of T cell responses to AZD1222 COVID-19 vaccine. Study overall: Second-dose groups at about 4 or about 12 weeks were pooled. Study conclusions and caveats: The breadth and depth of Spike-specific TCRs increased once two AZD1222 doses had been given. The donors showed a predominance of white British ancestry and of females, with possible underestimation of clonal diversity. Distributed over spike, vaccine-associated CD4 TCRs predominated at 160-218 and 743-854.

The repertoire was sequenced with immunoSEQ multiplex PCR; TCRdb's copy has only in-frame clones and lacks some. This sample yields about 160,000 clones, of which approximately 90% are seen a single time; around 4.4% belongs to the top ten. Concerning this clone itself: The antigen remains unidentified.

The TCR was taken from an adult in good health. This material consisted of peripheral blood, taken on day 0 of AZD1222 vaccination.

CDR3 sequence: CASSDTLSPGQGSGYTF. As DNA, the CDR3 is TGTGCCAGCAGTGACACTCTTAGCCCGGGACAGGGAAGTGGCTACACCTTC. The chain has TRBV6-4 and TRBJ1-2, with 9 bases that match TRBD1. The CDR3 length is 17 residues. Germline loops: CDR1 MRHNA, CDR2 SNTAGT. J gave up 7 bases and V 2 bases, and 14 bases lay outside the gene matches.